These 19 T cell receptor beta chains were all obtained from the same sample, sequenced in a study. Each CDR3 protein is one row after TCRdb ran MiXCR on the RT-PCR reads. The table lists almost 700,000 distinct CDR3 sequences, 11% to 15% of them singletons. Material for sequencing was memory CD4+ T cells from blood. These receptors originate from a female donor in good health, serving as a healthy control.

This clonotype was found a few times. The J gene is TRBJ1-4, the V gene TRBV20-1; maybe TRBD1 (5 bases). This CDR3 is built from 16 residues. V was cut by 8 bases and J by 2 bases, with 21 bases left in between. From germline, CDR1 is DFQATT and CDR2 SNEGSKA (reference sequence). This chain's CDR3 is CSTNKGVTSTNEKLFF. DNA for the CDR3: TGCAGTACCAACAAAGGGGTAACGAGCACTAATGAAAAACTGTTTTTT.

V is TRBV6-5 and J is TRBJ1-6, with no clear D. The V gene's germline CDR1 is MNHEY and CDR2 SVGAGI. Between the trimmed V and J ends, which lost 7 bases and 7 bases, there was a span of 14 bases. This CDR3 has 14 amino acids. The CDR3 reads CASNGGVANSPLHF. CDR3 bases: TGTGCCAGCAATGGCGGGGTAGCAAATTCACCCCTCCACTTT.

There are many counts of this clonotype. The CDR3 nucleotides read TGCAGCGTTGTCGCCGTTTGGGGCACAGATACGCAGTATTTT. This encodes CSVVAVWGTDTQYF. J is TRBJ2-3 and V is TRBV29-1, with D uncertain. The CDR3 is 14 amino acids. The V end lost 4 bases, the J end lost 1 base, and 12 bases lay between the germline ends. The germline V gene has CDR1 SQVTM and CDR2 ANQGSEA.

J is TRBJ2-7 and V is TRBV7-2; possible D gene TRBD2, 6 bases. The V end lost 5 bases, the J end lost 6 bases, and 14 bases lay between the germline ends. This CDR3 comprises 13 residues. Germline values: CDR1 SGHTA, CDR2 FQGNSA. CDR3 sequence: CASSRDFEGEQYF. CDR3 coding DNA: TGTGCCAGCAGCCGGGACTTCGAAGGCGAGCAGTACTTC.

This clonotype has a count of ten or more. V is TRBV5-1 and J is TRBJ2-3, with 11 nucleotides matching TRBD2. This CDR3 contains 17 residues. Per germline, CDR1 SGHRS and CDR2 YFSETQ. V lost 0 bases, J lost 2 bases, and 5 bases stayed unmatched. The CDR3 is CASSLAVAGGVTDTQYF. In DNA form, the CDR3 reads TGCGCCAGCAGCTTGGCGGTAGCGGGAGGGGTCACAGATACGCAGTATTTT.

This clonotype was recorded many times. The chain carries TRBV7-3 and TRBJ2-5; D gene uncertain. The CDR3 sequence is 13 residues long. Germline V gene lookup returns CDR1 SGHTA and CDR2 FQGTGA. Trimming shortened V by 2 bases and J by 5 bases, and 9 bases separated the two germline ends. Here the CDR3 DNA reads TGTGCCAGCAGCTTAGCGAGATCGGAGACCCAGTACTTC. Amino acids: CASSLARSETQYF.

This clonotype was recorded many times. The CDR3 DNA is TGTGCCAGCATCTCCCCCTACAATGAGCAGTTCTTC. Its translation: CASISPYNEQFF. J is TRBJ2-1 and V is TRBV11-2, with D uncertain. Germline loops: CDR1 SGHAT, CDR2 FQNNGV. The CDR3 consists of 12 residues. V lost 7 bases and J lost 2, with 6 bases in between.

The rearrangement uses TRBV20-1 and TRBJ2-1; 13 bases fit TRBD2. Germline CDR1 DFQATT, CDR2 SNEGSKA (reference sequence). This CDR3 spans 16 amino acids. J was trimmed by 7 bases and V by 3 bases; bases with no gene match: 9. CDR3 residues: CSASGTSGTQGNEQFF. The CDR3 DNA is TGCAGTGCTAGCGGGACTAGCGGGACACAAGGGAATGAGCAGTTCTTC.

The chain recombines TRBV18 with TRBJ2-1; TRBD1 agrees at 7 bases. The CDR3 runs to 16 residues. After removal of 0 bases from V and 3 bases from J, the junction contained 5 bases not matched to a gene. The germline V gene has CDR1 KGHSH and CDR2 LQKENI. CDR3 sequence reads: CASSPPGQLNYNEQFF. The CDR3 DNA sequence: TGTGCCAGCTCACCACCGGGACAGTTAAACTACAATGAGCAGTTCTTC.

The chain is built from TRBV27 and TRBJ2-3; D not resolved. The CDR3 length is 12 residues. CDR1 and CDR2 (germline): MNHEY, SMNVEV (reference sequence). V lost 8 bases, J lost 4 bases, and 10 bases lay in between. CDR3: CASVGWSDTQYF. The CDR3 coding sequence is TGTGCCAGCGTGGGGTGGTCAGATACGCAGTATTTT.

This clonotype was counted between two and nine times. This chain joins TRBV29-1 and TRBJ2-7, with TRBD2 matching 7 bases. The CDR3 runs 12 residues. V dropped 5 bases and J dropped 5; count of bases not matched to a gene: 6. CDR1 SQVTM and CDR2 ANQGSEA come from the germline V gene. The CDR3 region has the DNA TGCAGCGTTAACCCAGGGAGGGACGAGCAGTACTTC. Translation gives CSVNPGRDEQYF.

This clonotype was observed many times. This chain connects TRBV20-1 to TRBJ2-5; 11 bases fit TRBD2. The CDR3 loop spans 15 amino acids. With 5 bases clipped from V and 0 bases from J, the junction kept 5 bases outside the gene matches. CDR1 and CDR2 (germline): DFQATT, SNEGSKA (reference sequence). The CDR3 DNA follows: TGCAGTGCTCATCATAGCGGGAGGGACCAAGAGACCCAGTACTTC. Translation: CSAHHSGRDQETQYF.

This clonotype was picked up a small number of times. The chain joins TRBV5-1 to TRBJ2-7; TRBD2 is a possible D gene (7 bases). V lost 2 bases and J 2 bases, leaving 17 bases between the germline ends. The CDR3 is made up of 16 amino acids. CDR1 and CDR2 (germline): SGHRS, YFSETQ. In DNA, the CDR3 is TGCGCCAGCAGCTTAGGGGGGGGGCAGAACCCCTACGAGCAGTACTTC. Protein sequence: CASSLGGGQNPYEQYF.

V gene TRBV19 combines with J gene TRBJ1-1; possible D gene TRBD1, 5 bases. The CDR3 contains 14 residues. Trimming shortened V by 3 bases and J by 6 bases, and 14 bases separated the two germline ends. The germline gives CDR1 LNHDA, CDR2 SQIVND (reference sequence). The CDR3 sequence is CASSMAAGTAEAFF. The DNA of the CDR3 is TGTGCCAGTAGTATGGCGGCCGGGACGGCTGAAGCTTTCTTT.

This clonotype was seen only once. J is TRBJ2-2 and V is TRBV4-3; 11 nucleotides line up with TRBD2. The germline V gene has CDR1 LGHNA and CDR2 YSLEER. V gave up 3 bases and J gave up 4 bases; unmatched junction bases: 10. The CDR3 loop spans 18 amino acids. CDR3 nucleotide sequence: TGCGCCAGCAGCCAGGAGCCTCTAGCGGGAGGAGGCACCGGGGAGCTGTTTTTT. Protein: CASSQEPLAGGGTGELFF.

This clonotype was observed many times. V and J are TRBV30 and TRBJ2-3; unclear D gene. Trimming removed 3 bases at V and 2 bases at J, with 18 bases between. This CDR3 contains 16 residues. In germline, CDR1 is GTSNPN, CDR2 SVGIG (reference sequence). The CDR3 DNA reads TGTGCCTGGAGCCCCGGCAGAAGCGACAACACAGATACGCAGTATTTT. Translated: CAWSPGRSDNTDTQYF.

This clonotype was recorded a few times. The chain is built from TRBV5-1 and TRBJ1-1; possibly TRBD1 for D (6 bases). Germline V gene lookup returns CDR1 SGHRS and CDR2 YFSETQ. The CDR3 is 15 residues long. The V and J ends lost 4 bases and 1 base respectively, with 14 bases between them. The chain's CDR3 is CASSIRTDSNTEAFF. The CDR3 region has the DNA TGCGCCAGCAGCATCCGGACAGACTCGAACACTGAAGCTTTCTTT.

This clonotype has a handful of counts. The V call is TRBV20-1, the J call TRBJ1-1; no firm D call. In germline, CDR1 is DFQATT, CDR2 SNEGSKA (reference sequence). This CDR3 region has 12 residues. V lost 1 base, J lost 5 bases, and 8 bases lay in between. In DNA, the CDR3 is TGCAGTGCTAGAGGGCAACAGACTGAAGCTTTCTTT. Translated: CSARGQQTEAFF.

The chain joins TRBV7-2 to TRBJ2-4; D is ambiguous. Looked up from germline, CDR1 is SGHTA and CDR2 is FQGNSA. The CDR3 covers 13 residues. The ends were cut back, 2 bases at V and 4 bases at J, with 6 bases in the middle. The CDR3 bases are TGTGCCAGCAGCTTAAGGCCGAAAAACATTCAGTACTTC. It encodes CASSLRPKNIQYF.